These T cell receptor beta chains were read from a single sample in a study of long-term antiretroviral therapy in people with HIV. Some clones are missing from TCRdb's copy, which holds only in-frame ones; the method was immunoSEQ multiplex PCR. The sample has about 30,000 clones; over 75% are singletons. The sequences come from unsorted PBMCs, collected 3 years after starting antiretroviral therapy. The source is a man aged 35-49 years with HIV. Both conserved end residues are part of each CDR3. A D gene is named only where the DNA matches it firmly. The size entry is marked missing in some rows and otherwise reads once, few, many or a size class.

cdr3_nt cdr3_aa clone_size j_call d_call v_call
TGTGCCAGCAGTTCCCCGGACAGGGGGCGGGTTCAGCCCCAGCATTTT CASSSPDRGRVQPQHF NA TRBJ1-5 TRBD1 TRBV2
TGCGCCAGCAGCGGCGGGACTCCGACCTATGGCTACACCTTC CASSGGTPTYGYTF NA TRBJ1-2 NA TRBV5-1
TGTGCCAGCAGTTCCCACAGGGCCGATAATTCACCCCTCCACTTT CASSSHRADNSPLHF NA TRBJ1-6 NA TRBV27
TGTGCCAGCAGTCCAGGGACGGTCTATGGCTACACCTTC CASSPGTVYGYTF NA TRBJ1-2 NA TRBV27
TGTGCCAGCAGCGAGGGGACAGCCTACAATGAGCAGTTCTTC CASSEGTAYNEQFF NA TRBJ2-1 TRBD1 TRBV9
TGTGCCAGCAGCTTAGGGCCCCCGGGGCTTAGTTCACCCCTCCACTTT CASSLGPPGLSSPLHF NA TRBJ1-6 NA TRBV13
TGTGCCTGGAGCGGGCTCGAGACCCAGTACTTC CAWSGLETQYF medium-sized TRBJ2-5 NA TRBV30
TGTGCCAGTAGTATAGACCCTTGGACAGGGGGGGCTAGTCAGCCCCAGCATTTT CASSIDPWTGGASQPQHF NA TRBJ1-5 TRBD1 TRBV19
TGTGCCAGCAGCCCGGGGATAGGTAAAGGGGGAAACAATTCACCCCTCCACTTT CASSPGIGKGGNNSPLHF NA TRBJ1-6 NA TRBV5-5
TGCGCCAGCCGCTTTAATAGCCAGAGCCCGAACACTGAAGCTTTCTTT CASRFNSQSPNTEAFF NA TRBJ1-1 NA TRBV5-1
TGTGCCAGCAGCTACGGGGGGCCGAATCAGCCCCAGCATTTT CASSYGGPNQPQHF NA TRBJ1-5 NA TRBV5-6
TGTGCCAGCAAAGGGGGCTCGGGAAAACTGTTTTTT CASKGGSGKLFF NA TRBJ1-4 TRBD1 TRBV2
TGTGCCAGCAGCTGGACCGGGCCACAAGAGACCCAGTACTTC CASSWTGPQETQYF NA TRBJ2-5 NA TRBV5-6
TGTGCCAGCAGTGCAGGGACAGGGTTCGAGCAGTACTTC CASSAGTGFEQYF NA TRBJ2-7 TRBD1 TRBV27
TGTGCCAGCCAGATGGATGGATTCGGCGGGACCACAGATACGCAGTATTTT CASQMDGFGGTTDTQYF NA TRBJ2-3 NA TRBV7-3
TGTGCCAGCAGTTTGGGGACAGGGAGGTTCGGGGAGCTGTTTTTT CASSLGTGRFGELFF NA TRBJ2-2 TRBD1 TRBV6-5
TGTGCCAGCAGCCTACCTCTAGCCGCCGGGGTCGTTGGGGAGCTGTTTTTT CASSLPLAAGVVGELFF few TRBJ2-2 NA TRBV7-6
TGTGCCAGCTCCCTAGAGGTGAACACTGAAGCTTTCTTT CASSLEVNTEAFF NA TRBJ1-1 NA TRBV6-6
TGTGCCAGCAGCGTGTTGGGACTAGCGGGGTACACCGGGGAGCTGTTTTTT CASSVLGLAGYTGELFF few TRBJ2-2 TRBD2 TRBV9
TGTGCCAGCAGCCACGGGGCTTACACTTTAGGTGAGCAGTTCTTC CASSHGAYTLGEQFF NA TRBJ2-1 NA TRBV7-8
TGTGCCAGCAGCTTAGGGTTGTACACTGAAGCTTTCTTT CASSLGLYTEAFF NA TRBJ1-1 NA TRBV7-9
TGCGCCAGCAGACTGGGCGTAGGGCAGGGGGCAGGAGAGACCCAGTACTTC CASRLGVGQGAGETQYF NA TRBJ2-5 TRBD1 TRBV5-1
TGTGCCAGCAGTTCAAGACAGGGACATGGCTACACCTTC CASSSRQGHGYTF NA TRBJ1-2 TRBD1 TRBV6-1
TGTGCCAGCAGCTCCGGGACTAGCGGGGCCTACGAGCAGTACTTC CASSSGTSGAYEQYF NA TRBJ2-7 TRBD2 TRBV11-1
TGTGCCAGTAGTATTTCTCACTTAAGCTCCTACGAGCAGTACTTC CASSISHLSSYEQYF once TRBJ2-7 NA TRBV19
TGTGCCAGCAGCCAAGACCCGACAGCCTCGGGATACGAGCAGTACTTC CASSQDPTASGYEQYF few TRBJ2-7 NA TRBV4-2
TGTGCCAGCAGCGACATACAGGGACTGAGCACAGATACGCAGTATTTT CASSDIQGLSTDTQYF NA TRBJ2-3 NA TRBV2
TGTGCCAGCAGTCCCCGATCCAACGTCTACGAGCAGTACTTC CASSPRSNVYEQYF NA TRBJ2-7 NA TRBV6-5
TGTGCCAGCAGCGGCACGGGATATTGGGTGGCGGGATCTGGAAACACCATATATTTT CASSGTGYWVAGSGNTIYF NA TRBJ1-3 NA TRBV5-6
TGTGCCAGCAGCCCTGGGACATCCAGTGGGTCGGGTGGCTACACCTTC CASSPGTSSGSGGYTF NA TRBJ1-2 NA TRBV7-6
TGTGCCAGCAGTTACTCCTACAGGGGCACCGGGGAGCTGTTTTTT CASSYSYRGTGELFF few TRBJ2-2 TRBD1 TRBV6-5
TGTGCCAGCAGAGGGTCAGTCGAGCAGTACTTC CASRGSVEQYF once TRBJ2-7 NA TRBV27
TGTGCCAGCAGTGAAGCTGTTGACAGGGGGGCCTACGAGCAGTACTTC CASSEAVDRGAYEQYF NA TRBJ2-7 TRBD1 TRBV6-1
TGTGCCAGCAGTGGGGTAGCGGGAGGGCCGAGCACAGATACGCAGTATTTT CASSGVAGGPSTDTQYF NA TRBJ2-3 TRBD2 TRBV9
TGTGCCAGTAGTATAGGGGCTAGCGCCCACAATGAGCAGTTCTTC CASSIGASAHNEQFF NA TRBJ2-1 NA TRBV19
TGTGCCAGCTCCCCTCTTCGCCCAGGGGTACCGAACACCGGGGAGCTGTTTTTT CASSPLRPGVPNTGELFF NA TRBJ2-2 NA TRBV18
TGCGCCAGCAGCTTGGAGGTCGGGACAGGGGACGGCTACACCTTC CASSLEVGTGDGYTF NA TRBJ1-2 TRBD1 TRBV5-1
TGTGCCAGCAGCCCCGGGACAGGGAACTATGGCTACACCTTC CASSPGTGNYGYTF NA TRBJ1-2 TRBD1 TRBV5-8
TGTGCCAGCAGCCCGCTGACAGCTACCTCCTACGAGCAGTACTTC CASSPLTATSYEQYF once TRBJ2-7 NA TRBV11-2
TGCGCCAGCAGCTTGGGGACTAGCGGGGCCACAGATACGCAGTATTTT CASSLGTSGATDTQYF NA TRBJ2-3 TRBD2 TRBV5-1
TGTGCCAGTAGTACCGGACCGGGAAGCTACGAGCAGTACTTC CASSTGPGSYEQYF NA TRBJ2-7 NA TRBV19
TGCGCCAGCCACATGGACACTAACAATGAGCAGTTCTTC CASHMDTNNEQFF NA TRBJ2-1 NA TRBV5-1
TGTGCCAGCAGCTTTGGGCAACTTAGCACAGATACGCAGTATTTT CASSFGQLSTDTQYF NA TRBJ2-3 NA TRBV7-2
TGTGCCAGCAGTGAAGTTCAGGGGGTGTTCTATGGCTACACCTTC CASSEVQGVFYGYTF NA TRBJ1-2 TRBD1 TRBV6-1
TGTGCCAGCAGCCCACACTCGGCTGGTACGGACACTGAAGCTTTCTTT CASSPHSAGTDTEAFF NA TRBJ1-1 NA TRBV9
TGCGCCAGCAGCCGGGACGGGGGGGCCCTTCTTGTGGGGCAATATGAGCAGTTCTTC CASSRDGGALLVGQYEQFF NA TRBJ2-1 TRBD2 TRBV5-1
TGCGCCAGCAGGCCAGGGATTAACTACGAGCAGTACTTC CASRPGINYEQYF NA TRBJ2-7 NA TRBV5-1
TGCGCCAGCAGTCAATCGATCGGCAGGGAAGTTCAAGAAGCTTTCTTT CASSQSIGREVQEAFF few TRBJ1-1 NA TRBV23-1
TGTGCCAGCAGCCTGAGCTCTGGAAACACCATATATTTT CASSLSSGNTIYF NA TRBJ1-3 NA TRBV5-8
TGCGCCAGCAGCCAAGATGAGAGGGTCTTGAGCACTGAAGCTTTCTTT CASSQDERVLSTEAFF NA TRBJ1-1 NA TRBV4-1
TGTGCCAGTAGTACCACAGGTTACTCAAAATACAATGAGCAGTTCTTC CASSTTGYSKYNEQFF NA TRBJ2-1 NA TRBV19
TGCGCCAGCAGCCAACACAGGGCCCGATACAATGAGCAGTTCTTC CASSQHRARYNEQFF few TRBJ2-1 NA TRBV4-1
TGCAGCGTTGGGACAGGGAGAGAAAAACTGTTTTTT CSVGTGREKLFF NA TRBJ1-4 TRBD1 TRBV29-1
TGCGCCAGCAGCGTGGGGGGCTCGAGCACCGGGGAGCTGTTTTTT CASSVGGSSTGELFF NA TRBJ2-2 NA TRBV4-1
TGCGCCAGCAGCCAAACCATATCCGGGACAGCCTACGAGCAGTACTTC CASSQTISGTAYEQYF NA TRBJ2-7 TRBD1 TRBV4-1
TGTGCCAGCAGCTTAGGCCAGGGCACCTACGAGCAGTACTTC CASSLGQGTYEQYF NA TRBJ2-7 NA TRBV7-9
TGTGCCAGCAGCTTGGGGACTAGCGGGGGGGGCTACGAGCAGTACTTC CASSLGTSGGGYEQYF NA TRBJ2-7 TRBD2 TRBV7-2
TGTGCCAGCAGTCCCGACAAGGGGTCGCGCGCAGGCTACACCTTC CASSPDKGSRAGYTF NA TRBJ1-2 NA TRBV25-1